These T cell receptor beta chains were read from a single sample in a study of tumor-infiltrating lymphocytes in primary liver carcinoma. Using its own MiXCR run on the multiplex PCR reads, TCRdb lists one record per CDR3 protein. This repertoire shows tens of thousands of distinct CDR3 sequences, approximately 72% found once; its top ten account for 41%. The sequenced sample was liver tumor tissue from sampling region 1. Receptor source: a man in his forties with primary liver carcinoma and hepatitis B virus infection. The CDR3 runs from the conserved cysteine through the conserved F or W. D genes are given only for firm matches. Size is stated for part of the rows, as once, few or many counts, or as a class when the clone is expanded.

CAISESPPQTYEQYF | TGTGCCATCAGTGAGTCGCCACCGCAAACCTACGAGCAGTACTTC | NA | NA | TRBJ2-7 | 15 | TRBV10-3
CASSLVFRPYEQYF | TGTGCCAGCAGCTTAGTGTTCAGGCCCTACGAGCAGTACTTC | many | NA | TRBJ2-7 | 14 | TRBV11-2
CANSLVAGGHSEQFF | TGCGCCAACAGCTTAGTAGCGGGCGGGCACAGTGAGCAGTTCTTC | once | TRBD2 | TRBJ2-1 | 15 | TRBV5-1
CASFSWTSGSIEQFF | TGTGCCAGCTTCTCCTGGACTAGCGGGAGCATTGAGCAGTTCTTT | NA | TRBD2 | TRBJ2-1 | 15 | TRBV6-2/TRBV6-3
CASSYLLGGVTYEQYF | TGTGCCAGCAGTTACCTACTAGGGGGGGTTACCTACGAGCAGTACTTC | NA | NA | TRBJ2-7 | 16 | TRBV6-6
CASGSRGSFNLYEQYF | TGTGCCAGCGGCTCAAGAGGTTCTTTCAACCTCTACGAGCAGTACTTC | NA | NA | TRBJ2-7 | 16 | TRBV11-1
CASSFIGGHSSETQYF | TGTGCCAGCAGCTTTATCGGGGGGCACTCTAGTGAGACCCAGTACTTC | NA | NA | TRBJ2-5 | 16 | TRBV11-2
CTSSTGEDEQFF | TGTACCAGTTCGACAGGGGAGGATGAGCAGTTTTTC | NA | TRBD1 | TRBJ2-1 | 12 | TRBV2
CASTEGVSRPDYGYTF | TGTGCCAGCACTGAGGGTGTCAGCAGACCTGACTATGGCTACACCTTC | NA | NA | TRBJ1-2 | 16 | TRBV6-1
CADSPAGQGMVDEQFF | TGTGCCGACAGCCCAGCAGGACAGGGGATGGTAGATGAGCAGTTCTTC | NA | TRBD1 | TRBJ2-1 | 16 | TRBV11-3
CASSQILASTYNEQFF | TGCGCCAGCAGCCAAATACTAGCCTCTACGTACAATGAACAGTTCTTC | NA | NA | TRBJ2-1 | 16 | TRBV4-3
CASSNGGISYNEQFF | TGTGCCAGTAGTAATGGGGGAATTTCCTACAATGAGCAGTTCTTC | few | NA | TRBJ2-1 | 15 | TRBV19
CSALGRGKINEQFF | TGCAGTGCTCTAGGTAGGGGGAAAATTAATGAGCAGTTCTTC | many | NA | TRBJ2-1 | 14 | TRBV20-1
CANSLVAGTGGKTNTQYF | TGTGCCAACAGCCTAGTCGCTGGGACAGGGGGCAAAACAAATACGCAGTATTTT | NA | TRBD1 | TRBJ2-3 | 18 | TRBV11-2
CASSETIGDEKLFF | TGTGCCAGCAGTGAAACGATAGGGGATGAAAAACTGTTTTTT | once | NA | TRBJ1-4 | 14 | TRBV10-2
CASSLGPPGTNQPQHF | TGTGCCAGCAGCTTAGGCCCTCCCGGGACAAATCAGCCCCAGCATTTT | many | NA | TRBJ1-5 | 16 | TRBV11-2
CTTAPNRGPSYEQYF | TGTACCACCGCACCTAACCGGGGGCCGTCCTACGAGCAGTACTTC | NA | NA | TRBJ2-7 | 15 | TRBV10-3
CAGSLGEWIARRGGSGVGYEQYF | TGCGCCGGCAGCTTGGGGGAGTGGATAGCTCGGAGAGGGGGCTCGGGAGTGGGTTACGAGCAGTACTTC | NA | NA | TRBJ2-7 | 23 | TRBV5-1
CTSTTGQRGNEQLF | TGTACCAGTACTACAGGTCAGAGGGGCAATGAGCAGCTCTTC | NA | NA | TRBJ2-1 | 14 | TRBV12-3/TRBV12-4
CACSRTGTQEIQYF | TGTGCCTGCAGTCGAACAGGGACCCAAGAGATCCAGTACTTC | once | NA | TRBJ2-5 | 14 | TRBV7-9
CSSSHHLREADSPLHF | TGCTCCAGCAGCCACCACCTACGGGAGGCGGATTCACCCCTCCACTTT | NA | NA | TRBJ1-6 | 16 | TRBV4-1
CASGPNGRETQYF | TGCGCCAGTGGCCCTAACGGGAGAGAGACCCAGTACTTC | NA | NA | TRBJ2-5 | 13 | TRBV4-1
CAISEPKGQGGTETQYF | TGTGCCATCAGTGAGCCGAAGGGACAGGGGGGGACGGAGACCCAGTACTTC | medium-sized | TRBD1 | TRBJ2-5 | 17 | TRBV10-3
CASSLKTGRNEQFF | TGTGCCAGCAGTCTAAAGACAGGGCGAAATGAGCAGTTCTTC | NA | TRBD1 | TRBJ2-1 | 14 | TRBV6-5
CASSGGGAGQGSYNEQFF | TGTGCCAGCAGCGGAGGTGGGGCGGGACAGGGGTCCTACAATGAGCAGTTCTTC | many | TRBD1 | TRBJ2-1 | 18 | TRBV11-3
CANRTFTSGRPTYEQYF | TGTGCCAACAGGACATTCACTAGTGGGAGACCAACCTACGAGCAGTACTTC | NA | NA | TRBJ2-7 | 17 | TRBV6-5
CACSYFLSGELFF | TGTGCCTGCAGTTACTTCCTAAGTGGGGAGCTGTTTTTT | NA | NA | TRBJ2-2 | 13 | TRBV6-2/TRBV6-3
CASSIQCLGTGELFF | TGTGCCAGCAGCATACAGTGCTTGGGGACCGGGGAGCTGTTTTTT | NA | NA | TRBJ2-2 | 15 | TRBV5-4
CASSLDGRFSETLYNEQFF | TGTGCCAGCAGCTTGGATGGGCGATTCAGCGAGACCCTATACAATGAGCAGTTCTTC | NA | NA | TRBJ2-1 | 19 | TRBV11-2
CASSYPESNTKAFF | TGTGCCAGCAGTTACCCAGAGTCGAACACTAAAGCTTTCTTT | NA | NA | TRBJ1-1 | 14 | TRBV6-2/TRBV6-3
CTSSPGLAGGSNYEQYF | TGCACCAGCAGCCCCGGACTAGCGGGAGGGTCTAACTACGAGCAGTACTTC | NA | TRBD2 | TRBJ2-7 | 17 | TRBV5-1
CAFRHTSGASTDMQYF | TGTGCCTTCAGGCACACTAGCGGGGCTAGTACAGATATGCAGTATTTT | NA | TRBD2 | TRBJ2-3 | 16 | TRBV10-3
CASSFDSSPYNEQFF | TGCGCCAGCAGCTTTGACAGTTCCCCCTACAATGAGCAGTTCTTC | NA | NA | TRBJ2-1 | 15 | TRBV5-1
CASNLTAGGPGETQYF | TGTGCCAGCAACTTAACAGCAGGGGGCCCGGGGGAGACCCAATACTTC | NA | TRBD1 | TRBJ2-5 | 16 | TRBV11-2
CASSLGATHNEQFF | TGTGCCAGCAGCTTAGGGGCCACACACAATGAGCAGTTCTTC | large | NA | TRBJ2-1 | 14 | TRBV11-2
CASNPVSGAFYERYF | TGTGCCAGTAACCCTGTTAGCGGGGCATTCTACGAGCGGTACTTC | NA | TRBD2 | TRBJ2-7 | 15 | TRBV19
CATTKRSGLAGGFSYEQYF | TGTGCCACCACCAAACGGTCGGGATTAGCGGGAGGGTTCTCCTACGAGCAGTACTTC | few | TRBD2 | TRBJ2-7 | 19 | TRBV10-3
CTARDFLTGGYGYTF | TGCACTGCTAGAGATTTTCTGACAGGCGGTTATGGCTACACCTTC | NA | NA | TRBJ1-2 | 15 | TRBV20-1
CASSLGRGRGGRPPHEQYF | TGTGCCAGCAGTTTAGGGCGGGGGCGTGGAGGGAGGCCTCCCCACGAGCAGTACTTC | few | NA | TRBJ2-7 | 19 | TRBV28
CTSSLFAETGGKTDTQYF | TGTACCAGCAGCTTATTCGCTGAGACAGGGGGCAAAACAGATACGCAGTATTTT | NA | TRBD1 | TRBJ2-3 | 18 | TRBV11-2
CASSSPTRDRGTLYF | TGTGCCAGCAGCTCGCCGACAAGGGACCGGGGTACGCTGTATTTT | many | NA | TRBJ2-3 | 15 | TRBV11-1
CASSLDPTPNQPQHF | TGTGCCAGCAGCCTGGATCCGACTCCCAATCAGCCCCAGCATTTT | few | NA | TRBJ1-5 | 15 | TRBV11-2
CASSLEGQGAGEQYF | TGTGCCAGCAGCCTTGAGGGGCAGGGTGCGGGGGAGCAGTATTTC | NA | TRBD2 | TRBJ2-7 | 15 | TRBV4-2
CASSLSGVNSGSTIYF | TGTGCCAGCAGCTTGTCAGGGGTCAATTCTGGAAGCACCATATATTTT | NA | NA | TRBJ1-3 | 16 | TRBV11-2
CASSVDYGGTYNEQFF | TGTGCCAGCAGCGTTGACTACGGCGGTACCTACAATGAGCAGTTCTTC | NA | NA | TRBJ2-1 | 16 | TRBV7-8
CASSVLDEQLF | TGTGCCAGCAGTGTCCTCGATGAGCAGTTGTTC | NA | NA | TRBJ2-1 | 11 | TRBV6-1
CASSYSSTRGRGGGFF | TGTGCCAGCAGCTACTCTTCGACTAGAGGGAGGGGAGGCGGGTTCTTC | NA | TRBD2 | TRBJ2-1 | 16 | TRBV11-2
CASSYIRRGVTYEQYF | TGTGCCAGCAGTTACATACGAAGGGGGGTTACCTACGAGCAGTACTTT | NA | NA | TRBJ2-7 | 16 | TRBV6-6
CASSLCNKQFF | TGCGCCAGCAGCTTATGCAATAAGCAGTTCTTC | NA | NA | TRBJ2-1 | 11 | TRBV5-1
CASSLELLVNYNEQFF | TGTGCCAGCAGCTTAGAGCTGCTTGTTAACTACAATGAACAATTCTTC | NA | NA | TRBJ2-1 | 16 | TRBV11-2
CASSSPGQGFTGELFF | TGTGCCAGCAGTTCTCCGGGACAGGGGTTCACCGGGGAGCTGTTTTTT | medium-sized | TRBD1 | TRBJ2-2 | 16 | TRBV6-2/TRBV6-3
CDSSLNWGADTEYF | TGTGACAGCAGTTTAAACTGGGGTGCAGATACGGAGTATTTT | NA | NA | TRBJ2-3 | 14 | TRBV6-5
CASSLAAGGSGETQCF | TGTGCCAGCAGCTTAGCGGCAGGGGGCTCGGGGGAGACCCAGTGCTTC | NA | TRBD1 | TRBJ2-5 | 16 | TRBV11-2
CASSLEARPQGTEYF | TGTGCCAGCAGCTTAGAGGCGAGGCCCCAAGGGACCGAGTACTTC | once | NA | TRBJ2-5 | 15 | TRBV11-1
CVSSLVPGRYIEQFF | TGTGTAAGCAGCTTGGTTCCCGGACGGTACATTGAGCAGTTCTTC | NA | NA | TRBJ2-1 | 15 | TRBV5-5
CASSETKTGLSYNSPLHF | TGCGCCAGCAGTGAGACAAAAACAGGGCTCTCCTATAATTCACCCCTCCACTTT | many | NA | TRBJ1-6 | 18 | TRBV10-2
CATSRGQGHEQYF | TGTGCCACCAGCAGAGGTCAGGGCCACGAGCAGTACTTC | NA | NA | TRBJ2-7 | 13 | TRBV15
CTSSGTIHNEQFF | TGTACCAGCAGTGGAACAATCCACAATGAGCAGTTCTTC | NA | NA | TRBJ2-1 | 13 | TRBV25-1
CAISQAASWVSYEQYF | TGCGCCATAAGCCAAGCGGCTAGCTGGGTTTCCTACGAGCAGTACTTC | NA | NA | TRBJ2-7 | 16 | TRBV4-2
CASSLDGTSTDTQYF | TGTGCCAGCAGCTTGGACGGGACTAGCACAGATACGCAGTATTTT | medium-sized | NA | TRBJ2-3 | 15 | TRBV5-4